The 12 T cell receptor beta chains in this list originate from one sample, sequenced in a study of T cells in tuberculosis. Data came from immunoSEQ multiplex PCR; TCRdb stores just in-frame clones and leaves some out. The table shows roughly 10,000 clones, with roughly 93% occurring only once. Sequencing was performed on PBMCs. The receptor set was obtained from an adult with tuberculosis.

CDR3 residues: CASSTGTSGFRWTGELFF. The CDR3 DNA reads TGCGCCAGCAGCACCGGGACTAGCGGGTTTCGGTGGACCGGGGAGCTGTTTTTT. The rearrangement uses TRBV5-1 and TRBJ2-2; TRBD2 agrees at 12 bases. CDR1 and CDR2 (germline): SGHRS, YFSETQ. The V gene end was trimmed by 4 bases and the J gene end by 5 bases; junction bases not matched to a gene: 12. CDR3 length: 18 amino acids.

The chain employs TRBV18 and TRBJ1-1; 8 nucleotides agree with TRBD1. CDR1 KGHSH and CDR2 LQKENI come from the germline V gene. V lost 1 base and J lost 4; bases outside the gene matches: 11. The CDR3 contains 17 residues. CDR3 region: CASSPLDRAGKGTEAFF. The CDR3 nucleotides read TGTGCCAGCTCACCACTGGACAGGGCGGGGAAGGGCACTGAAGCTTTCTTT.

The CDR3 nucleotides read TGTGCCAGCAGTTTAGGGAAGGGGGCCGACAACACCGGGGAGCTGTTTTTT. Its translation: CASSLGKGADNTGELFF. V is TRBV27 and J is TRBJ2-2, with TRBD1 matching 7 bases. V gave up 2 bases and J gave up 2 bases; unmatched junction bases: 8. The CDR3 spans 17 residues. In germline, CDR1 is MNHEY, CDR2 SMNVEV (reference sequence).

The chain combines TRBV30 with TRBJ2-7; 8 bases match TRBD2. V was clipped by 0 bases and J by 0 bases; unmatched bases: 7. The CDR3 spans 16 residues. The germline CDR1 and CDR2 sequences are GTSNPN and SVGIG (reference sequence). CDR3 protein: CAWSVPLTSVSYEQYF. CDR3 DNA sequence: TGTGCCTGGAGTGTACCCCTGACTAGCGTCTCCTACGAGCAGTACTTC.

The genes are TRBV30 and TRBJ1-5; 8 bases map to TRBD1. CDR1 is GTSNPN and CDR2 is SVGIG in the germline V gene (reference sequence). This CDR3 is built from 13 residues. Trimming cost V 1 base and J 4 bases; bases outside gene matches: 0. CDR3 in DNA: TGTGCCTGGAGTGGGACAGGGAATCAGCCCCAGCATTTT. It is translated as CAWSGTGNQPQHF. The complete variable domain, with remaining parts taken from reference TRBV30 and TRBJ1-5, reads SQTIHQWPATLVQPVGSPLSLECTVEGTSNPNLYWYRQAAGRGLQLLFYSVGIGQISSEVPQNLSASRPQDRQFILSSKKLLLSDSGFYLCAWSGTGNQPQHFGDGTRLSIL.

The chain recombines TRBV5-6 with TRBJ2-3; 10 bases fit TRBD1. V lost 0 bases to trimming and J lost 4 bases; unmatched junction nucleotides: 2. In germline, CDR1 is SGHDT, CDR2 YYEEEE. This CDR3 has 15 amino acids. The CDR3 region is CASSLGQGASDTQYF. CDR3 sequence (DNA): TGTGCCAGCAGCTTGGGACAGGGGGCTTCAGATACGCAGTATTTT.

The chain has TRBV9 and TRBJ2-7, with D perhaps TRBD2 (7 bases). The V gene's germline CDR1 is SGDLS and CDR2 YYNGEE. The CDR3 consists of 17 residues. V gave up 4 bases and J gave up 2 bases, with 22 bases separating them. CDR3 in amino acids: CASSPSARGGLTYEQYF. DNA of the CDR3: TGTGCCAGCAGCCCATCAGCGAGGGGGGGGCTGACCTACGAGCAGTACTTC.

The CDR3, as DNA: TGTGCCATCAGTGAAGGGACAGGGGGCACCGGGGAGCTGTTTTTT. Protein sequence: CAISEGTGGTGELFF. This chain links TRBV10-3 with TRBJ2-2, with 11 bases aligning to TRBD1. Germline V CDR1 and CDR2: ENHRY, SYGVKD. V was clipped by 3 bases and J by 4 bases; unmatched bases: 1. The CDR3 has 15 amino acids.

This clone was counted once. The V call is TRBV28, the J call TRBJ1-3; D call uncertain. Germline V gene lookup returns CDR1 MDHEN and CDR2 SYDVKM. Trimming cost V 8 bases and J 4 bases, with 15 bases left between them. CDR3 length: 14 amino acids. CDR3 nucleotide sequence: TGTGCCAGCCGCCGGACTGGAGGGGGAAACACCATATATTTT. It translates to CASRRTGGGNTIYF.

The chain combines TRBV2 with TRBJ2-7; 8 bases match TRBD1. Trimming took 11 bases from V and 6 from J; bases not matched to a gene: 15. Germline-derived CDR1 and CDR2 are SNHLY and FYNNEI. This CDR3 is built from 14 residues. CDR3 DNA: TGTGCCGGAAGGACAGGGAACTTCCAGGGCGAGCAGTACTTC. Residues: CAGRTGNFQGEQYF.

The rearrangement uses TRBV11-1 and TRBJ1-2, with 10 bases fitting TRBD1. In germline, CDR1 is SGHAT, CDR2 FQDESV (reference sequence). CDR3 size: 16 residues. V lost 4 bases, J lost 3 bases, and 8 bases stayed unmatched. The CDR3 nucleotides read TGTGCCAGCAGCTATCACACCGGGACAGGGGACTATGGCTACACCTTC. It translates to CASSYHTGTGDYGYTF.

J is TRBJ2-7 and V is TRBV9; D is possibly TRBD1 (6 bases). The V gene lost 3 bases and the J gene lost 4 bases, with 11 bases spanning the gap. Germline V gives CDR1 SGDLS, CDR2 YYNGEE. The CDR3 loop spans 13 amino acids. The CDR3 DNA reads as TGTGCCAGCAGCGCCCCACAGGGATACGAGCAGTACTTC. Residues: CASSAPQGYEQYF.